A single sample gave rise to the 15 T cell receptor beta chains below, sequenced in a study of glioma-infiltrating T cells. Amplification of TCR alpha and beta CDR3 regions from RNA used iRepertoire nested multiplex PCR. TCRdb re-derived calls from the multiplex PCR reads in MiXCR, one entry per CDR3 protein. Seen here are some 40,000 distinct CDR3 sequences, approximately 20% observed once, and the top ten hold 6% to 7%. The specimen was glioma tissue, nonneoplastic brain tissue, or PBMCs (not recorded which). These receptors were obtained from a human donor with low-grade glioma or glioblastoma, undergoing nonglioma brain surgery, or in good health (not recorded which).

Many counts were recorded for this clonotype. V is TRBV19 and J is TRBJ2-1; D not certain. Germline V lookup: CDR1 LNHDA, CDR2 SQIVND (reference sequence). The CDR3 has 15 residues. Trimming took 5 bases from V and 8 from J, leaving 19 bases between them. CDR3 loop: CASSLRLDKPYEQFF. The CDR3 nucleotides read TGTGCCAGTAGTCTCAGGCTAGATAAGCCCTATGAGCAGTTCTTC.

This clonotype showed up many times. This chain links TRBV6-2 or TRBV6-3 with TRBJ2-3; D is ambiguous. CDR1 is MNHEY and CDR2 is SVGEGT in the germline V gene. The germline V and J ends were trimmed by 3 bases and 1 base, with 32 bases remaining between them. The CDR3 runs to 22 residues. CDR3 bases: TGTGCCAGCAGTTATACCGTCGCTGATCGTATTCCGCTGGGCTTGGGCACAGATACGCAGTATTTT. Its protein product is CASSYTVADRIPLGLGTDTQYF.

There are many counts of this clonotype. The chain links TRBV5-1 to TRBJ2-7; maybe TRBD2 (6 bases). The germline V gene encodes CDR1 SGHRS and CDR2 YFSETQ. V shed 2 bases and J shed 3 bases, with 15 bases lying between them. This CDR3 contains 15 residues. CDR3 in amino acids: CASSFGGGAGYEQYF. Here the CDR3 DNA reads TGCGCCAGCAGCTTTGGCGGAGGGGCGGGCTACGAGCAGTACTTC.

The table lists this clonotype with many counts. The gene calls are TRBV4-1 and TRBJ2-1; D unclear. Per the germline V gene, CDR1 is MGHRA and CDR2 is YSYEKL. The CDR3 has 13 residues. Trimming removed 4 bases from V and 6 bases from J, with 10 bases in between. The CDR3 bases are TGCGCCAGCAGCCCTCAGGCTGCCAATGAGCAGTTCTTC. Translated: CASSPQAANEQFF.

Concerning this clonotype itself: Mismatch with germline at one junction end may stem from a read error. CDR3 bases: TGTGTCAGCAGTTACGGACCCGGCGGCGATGAGCAGTTCTTC. This encodes CVSSYGPGGDEQFF. This sequence joins TRBV6-2 or TRBV6-3 and TRBJ2-1; D is unclear. The CDR3 consists of 14 residues. Germline V gene data show CDR1 as MNHEY and CDR2 as SVGEGT.

This clonotype occurred many times. The V gene is TRBV7-7, the J gene TRBJ1-3; no reliable D call. Germline V gene lookup returns CDR1 SSHAT and CDR2 FNYEAQ (reference sequence). This CDR3 contains 15 residues. The germline V and J ends were trimmed by 3 bases and 0 bases, with 9 bases remaining between them. This chain's CDR3 is CASSLGWGSGNTIYF. CDR3 nucleotide sequence: TGTGCCAGCAGCTTGGGTTGGGGCTCTGGAAACACCATATATTTT.

This clonotype was seen ten or more times. The chain uses TRBV28 and TRBJ2-1, with a weak D call TRBD1 (6 bases). The CDR3 covers 15 residues. Germline V lookup: CDR1 MDHEN, CDR2 SYDVKM. V was clipped by 6 bases and J by 2 bases, with 14 bases between them. CDR3 nucleotides: TGTGCCAGCAGAAGGGACATTGAGGCCTACAATGAGCAGTTCTTC. Protein product: CASRRDIEAYNEQFF.

This clonotype was observed at least ten times. The chain has TRBV28 and TRBJ1-5; TRBD1 might be the D (6 bases). Germline CDR1 is MDHEN and CDR2 is SYDVKM. This CDR3 is built from 14 residues. The V and J ends lost 6 bases and 3 bases respectively, with 12 bases between them. The CDR3 reads CASSLGQYNQPQHF. The CDR3 DNA reads as TGTGCCAGCAGCCTTGGACAGTACAATCAGCCCCAGCATTTT.

At least ten counts were recorded for this clonotype. CDR3 protein: CASSWTLPPGELFF. Here the CDR3 DNA reads TGTGCCAGCAGCTGGACACTTCCCCCCGGGGAGCTGTTTTTT. This chain connects TRBV7-8 to TRBJ2-2, with D perhaps matching TRBD1 (5 bases). V lost 4 bases and J 6 bases, leaving 12 bases between the germline ends. This CDR3 is 14 amino acids long. Per the germline V gene, CDR1 is SGHVS and CDR2 is FQNEAQ.

Relative to its sample, this clonotype is medium-sized. The chain recombines TRBV27 with TRBJ2-7; D possibly corresponds to TRBD2 (6 bases). Trimming took off 3 bases at V and 3 bases at J, with 15 bases between the two ends. Germline V CDR1 and CDR2: MNHEY, SMNVEV (reference sequence). The CDR3 is made up of 15 amino acids. The CDR3, as DNA: TGTGCCAGCAGTTTCGACGGGGGAGAGGGCTACGAGCAGTACTTC. The encoded protein is CASSFDGGEGYEQYF.

By sample share, this clonotype is medium-sized (0.01 to 0.1%). CDR3 DNA: TGTGCCAGCAGTGGACAGGTGGGGTTGCCCCAGCATTTT. Its protein is CASSGQVGLPQHF. This rearrangement joins TRBV25-1 to TRBJ1-5, with D maybe TRBD1 (6 bases). V lost 4 bases and J 9 bases, leaving 13 bases between the germline ends. Germline V gene lookup returns CDR1 MGHDK and CDR2 SYGVNS. The CDR3 length is 13 residues.

Comments on this clonotype: This may arise from a read error, as a much more abundant clone is one base away. This chain joins TRBV2 and TRBJ2-7, with D perhaps matching TRBD1 (5 bases). Trimming shortened V by 6 bases and J by 3 bases, and 12 bases separated the two germline ends. Germline CDR1 is SNHLY and CDR2 is FYNNEI. The CDR3 spans 13 residues. The CDR3 is CASRGRALYEQYF. The CDR3 DNA reads TGTGCCAGCAGGGGCAGGGCCCTCTACGAGCAGTACTTC.

This clonotype has ten or more counts. J is TRBJ2-3 and V is TRBV20-1; TRBD2 is a possible D gene (6 bases). The length of the CDR3 is 17 residues. The V end was cut by 6 bases, the J end by 0 bases, with 22 bases between. CDR1 DFQATT and CDR2 SNEGSKA come from the germline V gene (reference sequence). This chain's CDR3 is CSADGRDSSSSTDTQYF. The DNA for the CDR3 is TGCAGTGCCGACGGCCGGGACTCCTCAAGCAGCACAGATACGCAGTATTTT.

Concerning this clonotype: Just one base apart from a much larger clone, this may be a read error. The DNA of the CDR3 is TGTGCCAGCAGTTATGAGGGCTCCTACGAGCAGTACTTC. Its translation: CASSYEGSYEQYF. This chain links TRBV7-2 with TRBJ2-7; tentatively, D is TRBD2 (5 bases). Trimming stripped 6 bases from V and 0 bases from J, with 9 bases between. Looked up from germline, CDR1 is SGHTA and CDR2 is FQGNSA. The CDR3 runs to 13 residues.

This clonotype appeared many times. This chain connects TRBV6-1 to TRBJ1-5; possible D gene TRBD1, 6 bases. The CDR3 contains 13 residues. V was shortened by 5 bases and J by 6 bases, with 11 bases between the two germline ends. Per the germline V gene, CDR1 is MNHNS and CDR2 is SASEGT. CDR3 bases: TGTGCCAGCAGTTCAGGGGACGCTCAGCCCCAGCATTTT. It specifies CASSSGDAQPQHF.